This T cell receptor (beta chain) was profiled in a study of beta chain features in type 1 diabetes. Study-level background: Patients looked much like healthy donors when it came to age, gender and cell yields. Summed over all samples, the examined sorted cells came to roughly 110,000,000. General observations from the study: In every one of the four CD4+ subsets, TCRB CDR3s were moderately but significantly shorter in Type 1 diabetes patients. Fewer junction insertions and more nucleotide deletions appeared in type 1 diabetes patients.

Germline V gene sequence: CDR1 SGHNT, CDR2 YYREEE (reference sequence). This CDR3 has 16 residues. Germline trimming cut 4 bases from V and 5 bases from J; bases unmatched to any gene: 11. TCRB transcripts that were expressed got sequenced, as all of the isolated RNA had been reverse transcribed. About 3.57 million reads, on average, came from each naive, central memory and regulatory T cell sample. Repertoires were generated with immunoSEQ multiplex PCR, while TCRdb's copy carries only in-frame clones and drops some. Counted here are 280,000 or so clones, approximately 16% occurring once; the ten biggest clones make up roughly 0.015%. Worth noting for this clone: Antigen unknown.

The chain carries TRBV5-4 and TRBJ2-5, with 10 bases matching TRBD1. The TCR was taken from a man younger than 30 with type 1 diabetes. The sample comprised naive CD4+ T cells from blood. As DNA, the CDR3 is TGTGCCAGCAGCCCTGCGGGACAGGGGATCCGGGAGACCCAGTACTTC. The encoded protein is CASSPAGQGIRETQYF. The whole variable domain, filled in from reference TRBV5-4 and TRBJ2-5, reads ETGVTQSPTHLIKTRGQQVTLRCSSQSGHNTVSWYQQALGQGPQFIFQYYREEENGRGNFPPRFSGLQFPNYSSELNVNALELDDSALYLCASSPAGQGIRETQYFGPGTRLLVL.